The source of this T cell receptor beta chain is a study of tumor and adjacent non-tumor tissue in lung cancer. TCRbeta libraries were built with three rounds of nested PCR, modified from ARM-PCR. MiXCR was run by TCRdb on the multiplex PCR reads, yielding one entry per CDR3 protein. The sample carries about 67,000 distinct CDR3 sequences, around 82% recorded once. No cell sorting was done before RNA was extracted from the tissue. Distant lung tissue was collected more than 3 cm away from the tumor edge. Sequenced material: distant non-tumor lung tissue. This sequence originates from a man aged 60 to 69 with non-small cell lung cancer.

CDR3 bases: TGCGCCAGCAGCTCTGACTCCCTACACGGGGAGCTGTTTTTT. This translates into CASSSDSLHGELFF. The chain has TRBV4-1 and TRBJ2-2; D call uncertain. Germline CDR1 is MGHRA and CDR2 is YSYEKL. This CDR3 is 14 amino acids long. The germline V and J ends were trimmed by 5 bases and 7 bases, with 14 bases remaining between them.